Listed here are 24 T cell receptor beta chains from one sample, sequenced in a study of cytomegalovirus exposure and HLA in healthy donors. The primer mix had 60 Vbeta and 13 Jbeta primers. Profiled with immunoSEQ multiplex PCR; TCRdb holds only in-frame clones, not every one. The table lists about 140,000 clones, around 80% of them singletons. Sample: PBMCs. These receptors all stem from a woman between 40 and 55 years old in good health and CMV-seronegative.

The J gene is TRBJ2-3, the V gene TRBV27; 8 bases line up with TRBD1. Germline-derived CDR1 and CDR2 are MNHEY and SMNVEV (reference sequence). There are 13 residues in the CDR3. V dropped 5 bases and J dropped 4; count of bases not matched to a gene: 2. DNA of the CDR3: TGTGCCAGCAGTACAGGGGGACCAGATACGCAGTATTTT. Translating gives CASSTGGPDTQYF.

CDR3 sequence reads: CASSPPSGSTFEQFF. CDR3 nucleotides: TGTGCCAGCAGCCCGCCTAGCGGGAGCACGTTTGAGCAGTTCTTC. This rearrangement joins TRBV7-9 to TRBJ2-1; 10 bases are shared with TRBD2. Trimming at V came to 5 bases and at J to 9 bases, leaving 10 bases not matched to a gene. The germline V gene encodes CDR1 SEHNR and CDR2 FQNEAQ (reference sequence). The CDR3 totals 15 residues.

This sequence joins TRBV6-5 and TRBJ2-5; tentative D call: TRBD1 (7 bases). The CDR3 extends over 14 amino acids. Trimming shortened V by 2 bases and J by 5 bases, and 12 bases separated the two germline ends. The V gene's germline CDR1 is MNHEY and CDR2 SVGAGI. CDR3 nucleotides: TGTGCCAGCAGTTACCAGGGGGGCGAGGAGACCCAGTACTTC. Protein sequence: CASSYQGGEETQYF.

V and J are TRBV5-1 and TRBJ1-1; tentatively, D is TRBD1 (5 bases). Between the trimmed V and J ends, which lost 2 bases and 11 bases, there was a span of 13 bases. CDR1 and CDR2 (germline): SGHRS, YFSETQ. The length of the CDR3 is 12 residues. The CDR3 DNA sequence: TGCGCCAGCAGCTTAACTGCAGGGCTTGCTTTCTTT. Protein sequence: CASSLTAGLAFF. Full variable domain (outside the CDR3, taken from reference TRBV5-1 and TRBJ1-1): KAGVTQTPRYLIKTRGQQVTLSCSPISGHRSVSWYQQTPGQGLQFLFEYFSETQRNKGNFPGRFSGRQFSNSRSEMNVSTLELGDSALYLCASSLTAGLAFFGQGTRLTVV.

In nucleotides, the CDR3 is TGTGCCAGCAGTTTTCGTTACGAGCAGTACTTC. The encoded protein is CASSFRYEQYF. The rearrangement uses TRBV28 and TRBJ2-5, with D unclear. The J call may be incorrect, as the DNA end agrees better with TRBJ2-7. Germline V gives CDR1 MDHEN, CDR2 SYDVKM. CDR3 length: 11 amino acids.

The chain employs TRBV7-9 and TRBJ2-3; D gene ambiguous. The CDR3 consists of 14 residues. V was shortened by 1 base and J by 2 bases, with 7 bases between the two germline ends. CDR1 is SEHNR, CDR2 FQNEAQ, per germline (reference sequence). The CDR3 is CASSLGHPTDTQYF. In DNA form, the CDR3 reads TGTGCCAGCAGCTTAGGGCATCCCACAGATACGCAGTATTTT.

The rearrangement joins TRBV19 to TRBJ1-5, with 9 bases identical to TRBD1. Germline CDR1 is LNHDA and CDR2 is SQIVND (reference sequence). The CDR3 runs 16 residues. With 5 bases clipped from V and 4 bases from J, the junction kept 9 bases outside the gene matches. The CDR3 protein is CASSSSQGAVNQPQHF. DNA for the CDR3: TGTGCCAGTAGTTCCTCACAGGGGGCGGTGAATCAGCCCCAGCATTTT.

This chain uses TRBV5-4 with TRBJ2-3; D gene unclear. CDR3 length: 16 amino acids. Per the germline V gene, CDR1 is SGHNT and CDR2 is YYREEE (reference sequence). With 6 bases removed from V and 3 bases from J, the gap between germline ends came to 20 bases. The CDR3 reads CASTPIPLGGTDTQYF. The CDR3 region has the DNA TGTGCCAGCACCCCTATCCCCCTCGGCGGAACAGATACGCAGTATTTT.

The chain is built from TRBV5-1 and TRBJ1-2, with 9 bases lining up with TRBD1. V shed 4 bases, J shed 0 bases, and the junction held 13 bases outside the gene matches. This CDR3 region has 18 residues. The germline V gene encodes CDR1 SGHRS and CDR2 YFSETQ. The CDR3 nucleotides read TGCGCCAGCAGCATCAAACCACAGGGGGCAGGAGCTAACTATGGCTACACCTTC. This encodes CASSIKPQGAGANYGYTF.

The chain carries TRBV7-9 and TRBJ1-2, with 10 positions matching TRBD1. The V gene end was trimmed by 4 bases and the J gene end by 4 bases; junction bases not matched to a gene: 6. Germline-derived CDR1 and CDR2 are SEHNR and FQNEAQ (reference sequence). CDR3 length equals 15 residues. This chain's CDR3 is CASSSNRDRGYGYTF. The DNA for the CDR3 is TGTGCCAGCAGCTCCAACCGGGACAGGGGCTATGGCTACACCTTC.

As DNA, the CDR3 is TGTGCCAGCAGCTTAGCGCGCAGCACAGATACGCAGTATTTT. Translated, it gives CASSLARSTDTQYF. This sequence joins TRBV7-2 and TRBJ2-3; D unclear. CDR3 length: 14 amino acids. Germline values: CDR1 SGHTA, CDR2 FQGNSA. V lost 0 bases to trimming and J lost 0 bases, with 4 bases between them. Drawing the rest from reference TRBV7-2 and TRBJ2-3, the complete variable domain is GAGVSQSPSNKVTEKGKDVELRCDPISGHTALYWYRQSLGQGLEFLIYFQGNSAPDKSGLPSDRFSAERTGGSVSTLTIQRTQQEDSAVYLCASSLARSTDTQYFGPGTRLTVL.

A single count supports this clone. The CDR3 here is CATRGGTSYNEQFF. CDR3 sequence (DNA): TGTGCCACTAGAGGTGGGACTAGCTACAATGAGCAGTTCTTC. This chain joins TRBV28 and TRBJ2-1, with TRBD2 matching over 8 bases. Germline-derived CDR1 and CDR2 are MDHEN and SYDVKM. The CDR3 covers 14 residues. V dropped 10 bases and J dropped 3; count of bases not matched to a gene: 8.

The chain joins TRBV6-6 to TRBJ2-2; D perhaps matches TRBD2 (7 bases). Per germline, CDR1 MNHNY and CDR2 SVGAGI (reference sequence). The CDR3 sequence is 14 residues long. Trimming took off 2 bases at V and 7 bases at J, with 11 bases between the two ends. CDR3 region: CASSYGGANGELFF. The CDR3 bases are TGTGCCAGCAGTTACGGGGGGGCGAACGGGGAGCTGTTTTTT.

The rearrangement uses TRBV28 and TRBJ1-2; unclear D gene. The V gene lost 6 bases and the J gene lost 1 base, with 12 bases spanning the gap. The CDR3 covers 14 residues. CDR1 is MDHEN, CDR2 SYDVKM, per germline. DNA for the CDR3: TGTGCCAGCAGGAAATGGCCCGATAACTATGGCTACACCTTC. This codes for CASRKWPDNYGYTF.

The DNA of the CDR3 is TGTGCCAGCAGCCCTAACCTCGCCGGGGAGCTGTTTTTT. Translated: CASSPNLAGELFF. The chain is built from TRBV7-3 and TRBJ2-2; D is unclear. V shed 5 bases and J shed 6 bases, with 10 bases lying between them. CDR1 SGHTA and CDR2 FQGTGA come from the germline V gene. This CDR3 has 13 amino acids.

The chain employs TRBV4-2 and TRBJ2-5; 11 bases fit TRBD2. V lost 1 base to trimming and J lost 7 bases; unmatched junction nucleotides: 8. CDR1 LGHNA and CDR2 YNFKEQ come from the germline V gene. The CDR3 sequence is 16 residues long. The CDR3: CASSQARSGRGRTQYF. The DNA for the CDR3 is TGTGCCAGCAGCCAAGCGCGTAGCGGGAGGGGCAGGACCCAGTACTTC.

This clone has more than one count but fewer than ten. The V and J genes are TRBV7-9 and TRBJ2-1, with D unclear. The CDR3 consists of 14 residues. Trimming removed 5 bases from V and 4 bases from J, with 12 bases in between. From germline, CDR1 is SEHNR and CDR2 FQNEAQ (reference sequence). The CDR3 DNA is TGTGCCAGCAGCAAGAGGATCTTATACAATGAGCAGTTCTTC. This sequence encodes CASSKRILYNEQFF.

This chain links TRBV5-8 with TRBJ2-7; weak D call: TRBD2 (6 bases). CDR3 length equals 15 residues. Trimming removed 5 bases from V and 4 bases from J, with 19 bases in between. CDR1 SGHTS and CDR2 YDEGEE come from the germline V gene. The CDR3 DNA reads as TGTGCCAGCAGAACTAGCTCGAGTTTAGGTTACGAGCAGTACTTC. It translates to CASRTSSSLGYEQYF.

The chain is built from TRBV7-9 and TRBJ2-3; 10 bases fit TRBD2. V trimming: 5 bases; J trimming: 1 base; junction bases outside the gene matches: 12. The CDR3 runs 18 residues. Germline V gene lookup returns CDR1 SEHNR and CDR2 FQNEAQ (reference sequence). The chain's CDR3 is CASSPPGTSDSGTDTQYF. The CDR3 bases are TGTGCCAGCAGCCCACCCGGGACTAGCGATTCGGGCACAGATACGCAGTATTTT. The full variable domain, rest sourced from reference TRBV7-9 and TRBJ2-3, is DTGVSQNPRHKITKRGQNVTFRCDPISEHNRLYWYRQTLGQGPEFLTYFQNEAQLEKSRLLSDRFSAERPKGSFSTLEIQRTEQGDSAMYLCASSPPGTSDSGTDTQYFGPGTRLTVL.

V and J are TRBV5-6 and TRBJ2-5; 7 nucleotides agree with TRBD2. V lost 5 bases, J lost 1 base, and 5 bases stayed unmatched. CDR3 size: 14 residues. Germline CDR1 is SGHDT and CDR2 is YYEEEE. The DNA of the CDR3 is TGTGCCAGCAGTTACAGCGGGACCCAAGAGACCCAGTACTTC. Its translation is CASSYSGTQETQYF.

V gene TRBV28 combines with J gene TRBJ2-7; TRBD2 matches 7 bases. Germline values: CDR1 MDHEN, CDR2 SYDVKM. The CDR3 runs to 13 residues. The V gene end was trimmed by 5 bases and the J gene end by 3 bases; junction bases not matched to a gene: 4. The CDR3 DNA follows: TGTGCCAGCAGTCCGGGACTAAACTACGAGCAGTACTTC. This codes for CASSPGLNYEQYF.

The rearrangement links TRBV7-2 to TRBJ1-2; D might be TRBD1 (6 bases). Germline V gene sequence: CDR1 SGHTA, CDR2 FQGNSA. The CDR3 contains 14 residues. Trimming stripped 2 bases from V and 3 bases from J, with 10 bases between. CDR3 DNA sequence: TGTGCCAGCAGCTTAACAGGGAGGGACTATGGCTACACCTTC. Translation gives CASSLTGRDYGYTF.

The chain combines TRBV10-3 with TRBJ2-7, with 10 positions matching TRBD1. Trimming removed 11 bases from V and 6 bases from J; junction bases left unmatched: 10. Germline V gene lookup returns CDR1 ENHRY and CDR2 SYGVKD. The CDR3 contains 13 residues. CDR3 DNA: TGTGCCGGGTCCGGGACAGGGGCCTCCGAGCAGTACTTC. Amino acid sequence: CAGSGTGASEQYF.

The rearrangement links TRBV2 to TRBJ1-4; tentative D call: TRBD1 (6 bases). Trimming stripped 5 bases from V and 6 bases from J, with 16 bases between. This CDR3 spans 15 amino acids. Germline V CDR1 and CDR2: SNHLY, FYNNEI. For the CDR3, the DNA is TGTGCCAGCAGTTACAGGGAGAGGAGCTATGAAAAACTGTTTTTT. It translates to CASSYRERSYEKLFF.